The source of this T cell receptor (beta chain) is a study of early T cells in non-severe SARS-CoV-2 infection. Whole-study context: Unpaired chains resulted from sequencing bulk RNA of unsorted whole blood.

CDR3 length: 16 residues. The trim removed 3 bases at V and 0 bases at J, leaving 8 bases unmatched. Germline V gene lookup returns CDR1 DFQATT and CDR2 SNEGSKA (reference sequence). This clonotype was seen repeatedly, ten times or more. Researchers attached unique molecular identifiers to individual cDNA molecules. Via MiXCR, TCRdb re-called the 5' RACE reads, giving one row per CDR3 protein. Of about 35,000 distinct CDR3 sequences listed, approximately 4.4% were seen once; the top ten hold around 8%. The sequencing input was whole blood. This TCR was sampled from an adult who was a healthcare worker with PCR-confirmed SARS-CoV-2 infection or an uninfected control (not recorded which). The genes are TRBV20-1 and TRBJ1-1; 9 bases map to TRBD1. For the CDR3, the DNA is TGCAGTGCTAGGTCCGGGACAGGGAACCTGAACACTGAAGCTTTCTTT. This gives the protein CSARSGTGNLNTEAFF.